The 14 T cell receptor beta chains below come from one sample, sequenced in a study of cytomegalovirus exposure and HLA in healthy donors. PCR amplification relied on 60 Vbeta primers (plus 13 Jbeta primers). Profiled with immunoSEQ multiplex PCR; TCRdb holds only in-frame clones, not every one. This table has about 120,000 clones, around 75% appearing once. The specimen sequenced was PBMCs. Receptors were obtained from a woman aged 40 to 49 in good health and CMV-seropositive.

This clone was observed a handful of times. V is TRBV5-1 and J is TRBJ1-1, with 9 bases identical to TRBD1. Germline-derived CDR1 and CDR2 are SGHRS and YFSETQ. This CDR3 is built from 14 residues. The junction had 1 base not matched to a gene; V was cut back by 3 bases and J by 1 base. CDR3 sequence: CASSSGQGNTEAFF. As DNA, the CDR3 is TGCGCCAGCAGCTCGGGACAGGGGAACACTGAAGCTTTCTTT.

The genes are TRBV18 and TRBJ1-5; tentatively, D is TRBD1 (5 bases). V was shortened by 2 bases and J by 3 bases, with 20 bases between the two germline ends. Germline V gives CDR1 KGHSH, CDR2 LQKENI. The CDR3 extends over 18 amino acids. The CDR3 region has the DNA TGTGCCAGCTCACCAAGGGGCGTGTCAACCCCACTCAATCAGCCCCAGCATTTT. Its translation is CASSPRGVSTPLNQPQHF. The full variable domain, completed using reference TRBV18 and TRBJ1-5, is NAGVMQNPRHLVRRRGQEARLRCSPMKGHSHVYWYRQLPEEGLKFMVYLQKENIIDESGMPKERFSAEFPKEGPSILRIQQVVRGDSAAYFCASSPRGVSTPLNQPQHFGDGTRLSIL.

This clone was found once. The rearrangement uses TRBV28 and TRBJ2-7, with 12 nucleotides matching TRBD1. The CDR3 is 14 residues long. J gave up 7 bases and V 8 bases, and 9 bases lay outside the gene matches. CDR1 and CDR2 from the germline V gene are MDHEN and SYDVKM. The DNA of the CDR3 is TGTGCCAGCCTGCCGGGACAGGGGGCGGGTGAGCAGTACTTC. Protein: CASLPGQGAGEQYF.

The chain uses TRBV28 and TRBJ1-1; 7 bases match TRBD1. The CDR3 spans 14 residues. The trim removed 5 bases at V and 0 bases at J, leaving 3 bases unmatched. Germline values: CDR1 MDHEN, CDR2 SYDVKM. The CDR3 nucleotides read TGTGCCAGCAGTGAGGGGGCCATGAACACTGAAGCTTTCTTT. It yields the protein CASSEGAMNTEAFF.

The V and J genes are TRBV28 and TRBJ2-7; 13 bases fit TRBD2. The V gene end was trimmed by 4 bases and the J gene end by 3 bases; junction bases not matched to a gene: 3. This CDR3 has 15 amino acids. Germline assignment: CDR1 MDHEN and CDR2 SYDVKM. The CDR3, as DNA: TGTGCCAGCAGTTACGGGACTAGCGGGGTCTACGAGCAGTACTTC. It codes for CASSYGTSGVYEQYF.

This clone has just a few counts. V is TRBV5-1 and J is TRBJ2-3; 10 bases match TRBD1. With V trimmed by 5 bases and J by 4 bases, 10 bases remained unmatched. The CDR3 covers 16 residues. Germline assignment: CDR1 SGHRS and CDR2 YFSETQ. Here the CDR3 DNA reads TGCGCCAGCAGTCCTCAACCGGGACAGGGGCCAGATACGCAGTATTTT. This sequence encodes CASSPQPGQGPDTQYF.

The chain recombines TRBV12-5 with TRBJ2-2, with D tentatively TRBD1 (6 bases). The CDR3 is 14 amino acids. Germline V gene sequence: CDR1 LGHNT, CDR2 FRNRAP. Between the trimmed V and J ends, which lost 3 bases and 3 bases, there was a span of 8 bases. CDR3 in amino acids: CASGLGQYTGELFF. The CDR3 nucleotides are TGTGCTAGTGGTTTAGGACAGTACACCGGGGAGCTGTTTTTT.

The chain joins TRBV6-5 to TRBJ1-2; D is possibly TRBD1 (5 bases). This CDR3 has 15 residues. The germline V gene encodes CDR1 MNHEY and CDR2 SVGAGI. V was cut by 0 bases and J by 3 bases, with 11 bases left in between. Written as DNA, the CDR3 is TGTGCCAGCAGTTACTCCGGCAGGGATCACTATGGCTACACCTTC. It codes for CASSYSGRDHYGYTF.

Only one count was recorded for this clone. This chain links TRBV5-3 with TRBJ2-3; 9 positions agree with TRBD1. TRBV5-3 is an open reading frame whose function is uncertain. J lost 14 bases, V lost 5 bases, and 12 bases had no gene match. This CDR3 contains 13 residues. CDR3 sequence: CARSYYRGLGLYF. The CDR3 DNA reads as TGTGCCAGAAGTTACTACAGGGGGCTAGGGTTGTATTTT.

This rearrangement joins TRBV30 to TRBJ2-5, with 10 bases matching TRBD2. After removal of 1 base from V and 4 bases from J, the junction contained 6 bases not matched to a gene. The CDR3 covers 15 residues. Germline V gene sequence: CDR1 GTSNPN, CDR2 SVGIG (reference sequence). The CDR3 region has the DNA TGTGCCTGGAGTGAAACTAGCGGGGTCAGAGAGACCCAGTACTTC. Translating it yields CAWSETSGVRETQYF.

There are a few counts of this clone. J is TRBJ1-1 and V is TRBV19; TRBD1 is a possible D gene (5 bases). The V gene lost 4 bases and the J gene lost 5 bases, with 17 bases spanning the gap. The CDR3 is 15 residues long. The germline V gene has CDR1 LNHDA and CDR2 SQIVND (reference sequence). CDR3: CASSNPLKGWTEAFF. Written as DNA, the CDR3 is TGTGCCAGTAGTAATCCGCTGAAGGGGTGGACTGAAGCTTTCTTT.

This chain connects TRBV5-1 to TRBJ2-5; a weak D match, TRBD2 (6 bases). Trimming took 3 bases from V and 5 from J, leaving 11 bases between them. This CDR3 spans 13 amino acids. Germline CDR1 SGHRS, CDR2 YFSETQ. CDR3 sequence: CASSSRLGETQYF. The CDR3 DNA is TGCGCCAGCAGCTCCCGACTAGGGGAGACCCAGTACTTC.

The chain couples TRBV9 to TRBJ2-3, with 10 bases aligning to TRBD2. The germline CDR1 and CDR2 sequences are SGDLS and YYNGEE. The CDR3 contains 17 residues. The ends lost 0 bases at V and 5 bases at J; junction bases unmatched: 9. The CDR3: CASSVDGLAGVKDTQYF. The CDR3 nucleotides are TGTGCCAGCAGCGTAGATGGGCTAGCGGGAGTGAAAGATACGCAGTATTTT. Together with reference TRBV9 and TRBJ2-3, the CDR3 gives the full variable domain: DSGVTQTPKHLITATGQRVTLRCSPRSGDLSVYWYQQSLDQGLQFLIQYYNGEERAKGNILERFSAQQFPDLHSELNLSSLELGDSALYFCASSVDGLAGVKDTQYFGPGTRLTVL.

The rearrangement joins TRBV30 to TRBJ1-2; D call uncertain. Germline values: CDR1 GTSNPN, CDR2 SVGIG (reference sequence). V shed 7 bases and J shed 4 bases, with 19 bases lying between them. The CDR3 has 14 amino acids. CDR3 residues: CAFDPGVKGYGYTF. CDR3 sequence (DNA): TGTGCCTTCGATCCGGGAGTCAAGGGCTATGGCTACACCTTC.